This passage covers 5 T cell receptor beta chains from one sample sequenced in a study of OX40 agonist ivuxolimab in advanced cancers. The assay was immunoSEQ multiplex PCR, and TCRdb's table has in-frame clones only and misses some. There are 20,000 to 25,000 clones in the sample; 87% occur only once, and around 25% lies in the top ten. The sequencing used CD4+ or CD8+ T cells sorted from blood, collected in a trial of the OX40 agonist ivuxolimab. These receptors were obtained from an adult with an advanced solid tumor such as melanoma, head and neck, liver or kidney cancer.

J is TRBJ2-7 and V is TRBV6-1, with TRBD1 matching over 8 bases. Germline-derived CDR1 and CDR2 are MNHNS and SASEGT. Trimming removed 2 bases from V and 5 bases from J; junction bases left unmatched: 5. This CDR3 has 14 residues. Here the CDR3 DNA reads TGTGCCAGCAGTGAACCCAGGGGGCGGAACGAGCAGTACTTC. Translating gives CASSEPRGRNEQYF.

The chain is built from TRBV28 and TRBJ2-1; perhaps TRBD2 as D (6 bases). Germline CDR1 and CDR2: MDHEN and SYDVKM. The CDR3 consists of 17 residues. Trimming removed 6 bases from V and 4 bases from J, with 22 bases in between. This CDR3 is CASSLTLGGELYNEQFF. Written as DNA, the CDR3 is TGTGCCAGCAGCCTCACCCTAGGCGGGGAGCTGTACAATGAGCAGTTCTTC.

The J gene is TRBJ2-2, the V gene TRBV11-2; D might be TRBD1 (6 bases). Trimming took off 7 bases at V and 3 bases at J, with 18 bases between the two ends. The CDR3 is 16 amino acids. CDR1 and CDR2 (germline): SGHAT, FQNNGV. The CDR3 DNA follows: TGTGCCAGCATTCCCGGACAGTACAAGGACACCGGGGAGCTGTTTTTT. This codes for CASIPGQYKDTGELFF.

The chain joins TRBV6-1 to TRBJ2-1; 8 nucleotides agree with TRBD1. V trimming: 10 bases; J trimming: 9 bases; junction bases outside the gene matches: 8. In germline, CDR1 is MNHNS, CDR2 SASEGT. The CDR3 spans 12 residues. The CDR3 region is CAIRGQGGEQFF. In nucleotides, the CDR3 is TGTGCCATACGAGGACAGGGAGGTGAGCAGTTCTTC.

This chain joins TRBV19 and TRBJ2-5; D may match TRBD1 or TRBD2 (5 bases each). Germline-derived CDR1 and CDR2 are LNHDA and SQIVND (reference sequence). This CDR3 is built from 13 residues. V lost 5 bases and J lost 2, with 9 bases in between. The CDR3 here is CASSVGPQETQYF. DNA for the CDR3: TGTGCCAGTAGTGTGGGACCACAAGAGACCCAGTACTTC. Complete variable domain (other parts from reference TRBV19 and TRBJ2-5): DGGITQSPKYLFRKEGQNVTLSCEQNLNHDAMYWYRQDPGQGLRLIYYSQIVNDFQKGDIAEGYSVSREKKESFPLTVTSAQKNPTAFYLCASSVGPQETQYFGPGTRLLVL.